This TCR beta chain is drawn from a study of molecular identifiers for immune sequencing clone quantification. Germline V gene data show CDR1 as PRHDT and CDR2 as FYEKMQ (reference sequence). The CDR3 totals 12 residues. Regarding the study as a whole: About a million naive cells reportedly did not prevent detection of spiked Jurkat TCR RNA from one cell.

TCRdb called the PCR reads again in MiXCR, with one record for every CDR3 protein. The table has tens of thousands of distinct CDR3 sequences, 20% to 25% seen once. A CD8+CD4-CCR7+CD45RA+ gate was used to sort naive CD8 T cells. As regards this clonotype: No antigen is known for it. At one boundary the junction diverges from the germline segment, which might be a read error.

The V and J genes are TRBV13 and TRBJ1-6, with D possibly being TRBD1 (6 bases). Specimen: naive CD8+ T cells from blood, with Jurkat cell RNA spiked in. As for subset: FACS-sorted CD8+CD4-CCR7+CD45RA+ naive T cells. The clonotype originates from a human donor in good health. Some libraries in this study had Jurkat cell RNA spiked in. CDR3 protein: CASRPAGAPLPF. In DNA form, the CDR3 reads TGTGCCAGCCGCCCCGCGGGGGCCCCCCTCCCCTTT.